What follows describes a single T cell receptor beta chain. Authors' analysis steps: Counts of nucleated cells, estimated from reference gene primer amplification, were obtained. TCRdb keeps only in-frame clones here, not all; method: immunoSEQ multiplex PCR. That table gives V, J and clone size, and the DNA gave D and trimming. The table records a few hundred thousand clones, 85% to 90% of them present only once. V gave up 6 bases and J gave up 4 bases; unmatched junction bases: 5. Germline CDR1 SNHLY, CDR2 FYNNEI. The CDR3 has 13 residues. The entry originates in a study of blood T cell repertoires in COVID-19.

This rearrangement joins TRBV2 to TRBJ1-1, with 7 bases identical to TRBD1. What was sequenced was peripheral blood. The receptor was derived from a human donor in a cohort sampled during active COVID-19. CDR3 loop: CASSAAGGTEAFF. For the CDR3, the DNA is TGTGCCAGCAGCGCCGCAGGGGGCACTGAAGCTTTCTTT.